The 10 T cell receptor beta chains reported below all come from one sample, sequenced in a study of blood T cell repertoires in COVID-19. Data came from immunoSEQ multiplex PCR; TCRdb stores just in-frame clones and leaves some out. This repertoire shows under 200,000 clones, roughly 88% found once; its top ten account for 13%. Sequencing input: PBMCs or T cells enriched from blood (not recorded which). The receptors originated from a woman aged 60-70 years who had recovered from COVID-19.

The V gene is TRBV9, the J gene TRBJ2-1; tentative D call: TRBD2 (6 bases). The CDR3 covers 14 residues. V gave up 4 bases and J gave up 2 bases, with 10 bases separating them. The germline gives CDR1 SGDLS, CDR2 YYNGEE. DNA for the CDR3: TGTGCCAGCAGCCCCGCGGGGCCCTACAATGAGCAGTTCTTC. The encoded protein is CASSPAGPYNEQFF.

This clone was picked up one time. Here the CDR3 reads CASSTGGQLFF. The CDR3 region has the DNA TGTGCCAGCAGTACCGGAGGGCAGCTCTTCTTC. The chain carries TRBV6-5 and TRBJ2-1, with D possibly being TRBD2 (6 bases). Trimming took off 5 bases at V and 16 bases at J, with 15 bases between the two ends. Germline V lookup: CDR1 MNHEY, CDR2 SVGAGI. The CDR3 runs to 11 residues.

The chain uses TRBV2 and TRBJ1-2; D unclear. The V and J ends lost 0 bases and 5 bases respectively, with 7 bases between them. The CDR3 loop spans 13 amino acids. The germline CDR1 and CDR2 sequences are SNHLY and FYNNEI. CDR3 nucleotide sequence: TGTGCCAGCAGTGAAGCGCGGGGTTATGGCTACACCTTC. Its translation: CASSEARGYGYTF.

The chain links TRBV27 to TRBJ1-2; 8 bases match TRBD1. Trimming cost V 2 bases and J 7 bases; bases outside gene matches: 6. Per the germline V gene, CDR1 is MNHEY and CDR2 is SMNVEV (reference sequence). The CDR3 extends over 14 amino acids. The CDR3, as DNA: TGTGCCAGCAGTTTAGGTACAGGGGGGGCTGGCTACACCTTC. Amino acid sequence: CASSLGTGGAGYTF.

This clone was detected a few times. The V gene is TRBV10-3, the J gene TRBJ2-1; 12 bases align to TRBD2. This CDR3 has 15 residues. J lost 10 bases, V lost 4 bases, and 8 bases had no gene match. Germline assignment: CDR1 ENHRY and CDR2 SYGVKD. This chain's CDR3 is CAISAKTSGGREQFF. In DNA form, the CDR3 reads TGTGCCATCAGTGCCAAGACTAGCGGGGGCCGGGAGCAGTTCTTC.

The rearrangement links TRBV28 to TRBJ2-2; D might be TRBD2 (6 bases). Looked up from germline, CDR1 is MDHEN and CDR2 is SYDVKM. V lost 4 bases and J lost 6, with 12 bases in between. The CDR3 spans 14 residues. The CDR3 DNA follows: TGTGCCAGCAGTTCGCCGGGGGATGCCGGGGAGCTGTTTTTT. Its protein is CASSSPGDAGELFF.

This clone has only one observation. The chain employs TRBV5-1 and TRBJ2-1; 7 bases align to TRBD1. The CDR3 covers 14 residues. Losses at the gene ends were 3 bases for V and 3 bases for J; bases not matched to a gene: 3. Germline-derived CDR1 and CDR2 are SGHRS and YFSETQ. The CDR3 sequence is CASSYRDSYNEQFF. CDR3 coding DNA: TGCGCCAGCAGCTACCGGGACAGCTACAATGAGCAGTTCTTC.

This chain joins TRBV19 and TRBJ1-2; D unresolved. Trimming removed 9 bases from V and 7 bases from J, with 12 bases in between. The CDR3 extends over 11 amino acids. From germline, CDR1 is LNHDA and CDR2 SQIVND (reference sequence). The CDR3 bases are TGTGCCAGAGACACAGCCTTTGGCTACACCTTC. Residues: CARDTAFGYTF. Variable domain in full (rest from reference TRBV19 and TRBJ1-2): DGGITQSPKYLFRKEGQNVTLSCEQNLNHDAMYWYRQDPGQGLRLIYYSQIVNDFQKGDIAEGYSVSREKKESFPLTVTSAQKNPTAFYLCARDTAFGYTFGSGTRLTVV.

The chain employs TRBV30 and TRBJ1-2; no definite D call. The ends were cut back, 0 bases at V and 5 bases at J, with 10 bases in the middle. The germline V gene encodes CDR1 GTSNPN and CDR2 SVGIG (reference sequence). The CDR3 length is 13 residues. CDR3 coding DNA: TGTGCCTGGAGTGTAGAAGCTTCTTATGGCTACACCTTC. Its translation is CAWSVEASYGYTF.

This clone was found a few times. The chain recombines TRBV6-1 with TRBJ1-5; maybe TRBD1 (6 bases). The CDR3 extends over 16 amino acids. Germline V gene sequence: CDR1 MNHNS, CDR2 SASEGT. Trimming removed 4 bases at V and 3 bases at J, with 16 bases between. CDR3: CASSGGLTGYNQPQHF. The CDR3 nucleotides are TGTGCCAGCAGTGGGGGCCTTACAGGGTACAATCAGCCCCAGCATTTT.